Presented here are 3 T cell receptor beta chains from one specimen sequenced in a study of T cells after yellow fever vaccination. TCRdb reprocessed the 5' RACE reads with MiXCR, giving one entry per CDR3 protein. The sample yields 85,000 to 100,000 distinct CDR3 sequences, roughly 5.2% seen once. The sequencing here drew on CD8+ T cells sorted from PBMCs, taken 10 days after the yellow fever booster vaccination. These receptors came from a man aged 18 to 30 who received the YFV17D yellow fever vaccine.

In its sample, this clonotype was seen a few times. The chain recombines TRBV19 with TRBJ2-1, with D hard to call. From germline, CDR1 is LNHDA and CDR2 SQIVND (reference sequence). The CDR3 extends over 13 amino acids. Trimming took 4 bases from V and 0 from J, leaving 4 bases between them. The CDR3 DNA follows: TGTGCCAGTAGTACTGACTCCTACAATGAGCAGTTCTTC. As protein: CASSTDSYNEQFF.

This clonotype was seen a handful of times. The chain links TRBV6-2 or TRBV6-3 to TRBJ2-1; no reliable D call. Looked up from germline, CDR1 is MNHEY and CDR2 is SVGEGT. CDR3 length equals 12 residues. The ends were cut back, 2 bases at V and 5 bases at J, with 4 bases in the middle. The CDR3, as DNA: TGTGCCAGCAGTTACCGCGACAATGAGCAGTTCTTC. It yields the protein CASSYRDNEQFF.

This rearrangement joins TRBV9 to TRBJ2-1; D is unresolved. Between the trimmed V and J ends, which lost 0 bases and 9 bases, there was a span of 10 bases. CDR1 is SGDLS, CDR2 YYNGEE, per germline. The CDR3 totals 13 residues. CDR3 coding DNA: TGTGCCAGCAGCGTAGTGGGGAATGGTGAGCAGTTCTTC. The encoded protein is CASSVVGNGEQFF.